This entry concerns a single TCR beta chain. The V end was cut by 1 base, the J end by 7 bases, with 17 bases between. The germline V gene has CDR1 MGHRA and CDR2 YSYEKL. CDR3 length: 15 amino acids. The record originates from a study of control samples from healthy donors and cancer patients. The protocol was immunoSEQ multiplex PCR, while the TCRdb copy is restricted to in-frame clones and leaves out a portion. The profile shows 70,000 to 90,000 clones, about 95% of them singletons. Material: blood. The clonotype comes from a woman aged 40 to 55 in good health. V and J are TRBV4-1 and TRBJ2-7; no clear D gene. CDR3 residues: CASSQGVAGLGEQYF. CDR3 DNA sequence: TGCGCCAGCAGCCAAGGTGTGGCAGGTCTAGGGGAGCAGTACTTC.